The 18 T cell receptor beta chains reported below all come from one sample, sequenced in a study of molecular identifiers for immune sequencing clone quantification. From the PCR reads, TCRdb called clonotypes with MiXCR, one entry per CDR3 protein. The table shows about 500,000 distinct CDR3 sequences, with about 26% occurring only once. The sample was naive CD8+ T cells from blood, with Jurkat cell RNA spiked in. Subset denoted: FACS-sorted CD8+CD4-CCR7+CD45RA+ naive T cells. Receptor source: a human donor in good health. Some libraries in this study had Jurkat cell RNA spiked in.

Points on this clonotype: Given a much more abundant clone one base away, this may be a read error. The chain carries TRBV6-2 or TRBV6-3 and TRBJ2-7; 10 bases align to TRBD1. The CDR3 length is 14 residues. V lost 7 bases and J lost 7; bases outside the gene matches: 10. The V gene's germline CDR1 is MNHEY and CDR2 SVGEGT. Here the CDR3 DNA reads TGTGCCAGCACCAAGGACAGGGGGAAATGGGAGCAGTACTTC. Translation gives CASTKDRGKWEQYF.

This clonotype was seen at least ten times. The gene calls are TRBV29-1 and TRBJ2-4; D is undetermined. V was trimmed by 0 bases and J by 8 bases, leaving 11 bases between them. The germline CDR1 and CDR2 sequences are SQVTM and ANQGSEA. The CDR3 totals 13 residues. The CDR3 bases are TGCAGCGTTGAAGAGATGGGCCGGGACATTCAGTACTTC. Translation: CSVEEMGRDIQYF.

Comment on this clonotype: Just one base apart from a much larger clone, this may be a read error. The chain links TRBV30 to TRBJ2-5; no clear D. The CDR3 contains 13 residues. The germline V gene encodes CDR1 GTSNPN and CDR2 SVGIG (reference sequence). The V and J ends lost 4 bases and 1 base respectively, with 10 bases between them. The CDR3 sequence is CAWNVSSQETQYF. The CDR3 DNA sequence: TGTGCCTGGAATGTAAGCAGCCAAGAGACCCAGTACTTC.

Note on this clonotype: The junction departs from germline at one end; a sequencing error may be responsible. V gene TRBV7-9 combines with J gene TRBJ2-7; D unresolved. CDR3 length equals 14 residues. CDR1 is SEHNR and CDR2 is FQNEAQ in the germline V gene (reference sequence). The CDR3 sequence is CASSSRARSSEQYF. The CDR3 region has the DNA TGTGCCAGCAGCTCCCGGGCCCGCTCCTCCGAGCAGTACTTC.

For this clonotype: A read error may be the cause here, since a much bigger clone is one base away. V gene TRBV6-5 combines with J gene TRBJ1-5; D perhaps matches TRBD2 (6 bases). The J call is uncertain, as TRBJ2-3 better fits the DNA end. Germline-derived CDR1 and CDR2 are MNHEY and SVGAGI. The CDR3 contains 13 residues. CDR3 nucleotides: TGTGCCAGCAGTTACTCGTCGGGAGAGCCCCAGTATTTT. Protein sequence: CASSYSSGEPQYF.

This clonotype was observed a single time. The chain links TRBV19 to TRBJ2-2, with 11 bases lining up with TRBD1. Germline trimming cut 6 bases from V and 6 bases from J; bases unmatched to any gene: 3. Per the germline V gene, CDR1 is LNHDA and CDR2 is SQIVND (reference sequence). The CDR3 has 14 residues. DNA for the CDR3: TGTGCCAGTAGACCGGGACAGGGGGCCGGGGAGCTGTTTTTT. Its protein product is CASRPGQGAGELFF.

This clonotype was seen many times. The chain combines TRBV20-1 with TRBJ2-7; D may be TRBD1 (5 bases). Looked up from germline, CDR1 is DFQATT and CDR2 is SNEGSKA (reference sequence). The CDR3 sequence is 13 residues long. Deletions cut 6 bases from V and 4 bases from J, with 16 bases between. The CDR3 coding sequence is TGCAGTGCGGGCAGCAGGGTTGAGTACGAGCAGTACTTC. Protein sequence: CSAGSRVEYEQYF.

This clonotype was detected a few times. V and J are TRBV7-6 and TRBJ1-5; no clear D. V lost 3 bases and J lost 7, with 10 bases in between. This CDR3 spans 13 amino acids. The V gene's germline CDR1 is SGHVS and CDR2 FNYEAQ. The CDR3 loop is CASSLEGWQPQHF. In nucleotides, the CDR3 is TGTGCCAGCAGCTTGGAGGGCTGGCAGCCCCAGCATTTT.

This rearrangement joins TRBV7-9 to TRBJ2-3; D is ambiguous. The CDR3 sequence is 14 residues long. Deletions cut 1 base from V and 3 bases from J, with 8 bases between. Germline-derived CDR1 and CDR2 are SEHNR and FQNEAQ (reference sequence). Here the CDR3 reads CASSLEFQTDTQYF. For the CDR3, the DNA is TGTGCCAGCAGCTTAGAATTCCAGACAGATACGCAGTATTTT.

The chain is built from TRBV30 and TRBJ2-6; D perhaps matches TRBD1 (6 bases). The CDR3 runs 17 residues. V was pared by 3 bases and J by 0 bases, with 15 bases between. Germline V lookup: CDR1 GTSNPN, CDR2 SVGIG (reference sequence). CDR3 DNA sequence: TGTGCCTGGAGGGGACAAACATTAAGCTCTGGGGCCAACGTCCTGACTTTC. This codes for CAWRGQTLSSGANVLTF.

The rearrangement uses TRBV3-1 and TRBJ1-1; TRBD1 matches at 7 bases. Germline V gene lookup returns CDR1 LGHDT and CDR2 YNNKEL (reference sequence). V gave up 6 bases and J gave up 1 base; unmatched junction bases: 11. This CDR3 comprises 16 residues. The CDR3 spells CASRAGTEEGNTEAFF. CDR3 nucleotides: TGTGCCAGCAGAGCCGGGACAGAGGAGGGGAACACTGAAGCTTTCTTT.

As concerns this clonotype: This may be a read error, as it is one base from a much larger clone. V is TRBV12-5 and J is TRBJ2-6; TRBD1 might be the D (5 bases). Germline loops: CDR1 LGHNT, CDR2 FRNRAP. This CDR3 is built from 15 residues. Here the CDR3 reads CASGLLGAGANVPTF. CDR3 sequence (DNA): TGTGCTAGTGGTTTGTTAGGGGCTGGGGCCAACGTCCCGACTTTC.

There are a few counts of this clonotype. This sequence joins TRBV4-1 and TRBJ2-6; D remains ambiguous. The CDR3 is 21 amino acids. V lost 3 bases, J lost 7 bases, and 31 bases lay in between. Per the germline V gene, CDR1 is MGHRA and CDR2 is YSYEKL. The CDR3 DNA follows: TGCGCCAGCAGCCAGATGGGCCTTAGGCACACCGAACCATCTCCCGCCAACGTCCTGACTTTC. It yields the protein CASSQMGLRHTEPSPANVLTF.

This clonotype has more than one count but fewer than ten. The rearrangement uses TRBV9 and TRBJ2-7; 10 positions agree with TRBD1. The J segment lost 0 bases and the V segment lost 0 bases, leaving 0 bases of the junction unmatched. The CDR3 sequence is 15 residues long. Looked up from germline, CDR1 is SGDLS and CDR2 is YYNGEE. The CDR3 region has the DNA TGTGCCAGCAGCGTAGGACAGGGGGCCTCCTACGAGCAGTACTTC. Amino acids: CASSVGQGASYEQYF.

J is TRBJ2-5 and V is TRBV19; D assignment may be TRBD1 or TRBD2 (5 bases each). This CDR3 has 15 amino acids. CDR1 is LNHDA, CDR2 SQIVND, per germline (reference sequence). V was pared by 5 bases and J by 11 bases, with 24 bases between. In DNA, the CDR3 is TGTGCCAGTAGTCCCAGGGATAGCGCCTACAATGAGCAGTACTTC. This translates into CASSPRDSAYNEQYF.

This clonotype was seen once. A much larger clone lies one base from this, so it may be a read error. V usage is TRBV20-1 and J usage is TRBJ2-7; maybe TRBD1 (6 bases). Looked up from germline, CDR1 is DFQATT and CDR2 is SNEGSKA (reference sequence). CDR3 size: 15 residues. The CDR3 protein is CSATNLQGNSCEQYF. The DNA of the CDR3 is TGCAGTGCTACTAACCTACAGGGTAACTCCTGCGAGCAGTACTTC.

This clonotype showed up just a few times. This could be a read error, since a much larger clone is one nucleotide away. The DNA for the CDR3 is TGCAGTGCTACCGGGACTAGCGCCTACGAGCAGTACTTC. Protein: CSATGTSAYEQYF. The chain joins TRBV20-1 to TRBJ2-7; 10 bases are a match to TRBD2. This CDR3 comprises 13 residues. Trimming removed 4 bases from V and 2 bases from J; junction bases left unmatched: 2. The germline gives CDR1 DFQATT, CDR2 SNEGSKA (reference sequence).

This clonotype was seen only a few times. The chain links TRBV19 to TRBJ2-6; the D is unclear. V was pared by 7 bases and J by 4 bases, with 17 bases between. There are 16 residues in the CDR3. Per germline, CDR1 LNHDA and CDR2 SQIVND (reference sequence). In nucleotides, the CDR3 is TGTGCCAGTATCCCCACGAAAGGCGGCGGGGCCAACGTCCTGACTTTC. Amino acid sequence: CASIPTKGGGANVLTF. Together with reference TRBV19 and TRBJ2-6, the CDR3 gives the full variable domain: DGGITQSPKYLFRKEGQNVTLSCEQNLNHDAMYWYRQDPGQGLRLIYYSQIVNDFQKGDIAEGYSVSREKKESFPLTVTSAQKNPTAFYLCASIPTKGGGANVLTFGAGSRLTVL.